Reported below is one T cell receptor (beta chain). No antigen is known for it. V lost 4 bases to trimming and J lost 3 bases; unmatched junction nucleotides: 11. The CDR3 covers 19 residues. Germline CDR1 and CDR2: MNHEY and SMNVEV (reference sequence). This entry comes from a study of T cell responses to AZD1222 COVID-19 vaccine. Assay: immunoSEQ multiplex PCR; the TCRdb copy retains only in-frame clones and omits some. The profile shows approximately 220,000 clones, under 95% of them singletons. Study outcomes and limitations: In a largely white British group with more females than males, clonal diversity was possibly underestimated. Reportedly, nearly half of unique spike TCRs recognized epitopes outside B.1.351/B.1.1.7 mutations.

The V call is TRBV27, the J call TRBJ2-3; 15 bases are a match to TRBD2. The source material was peripheral blood, sampled on day 0 of MenACWY control vaccination. The sequence was collected from an adult in good health. The CDR3, as DNA: TGTGCCAGCAGTTCCACTGGACTAGCGGGGGGGCCCGGGACAGATACGCAGTATTTT. It is translated as CASSSTGLAGGPGTDTQYF.